Given below is one T cell receptor (beta chain) in context. Its antigen remains unknown. One entry per CDR3 protein, called by TCRdb with MiXCR from the RT-PCR reads. The table lists around 520,000 distinct CDR3 sequences, around 25% of them singletons, with approximately 2% in the top ten. These data belong to a study of response to subunit inactivated influenza vaccine. Whole-study findings and limits: Authors suggested seasonal influenza vaccinations each recruit few new T cells.

From germline, CDR1 is SGHAT and CDR2 FQNNGV. The CDR3 is 15 residues long. V lost 6 bases and J 4 bases, leaving 16 bases between the germline ends. The chain couples TRBV11-2 to TRBJ2-1; D remains ambiguous. The TCR sequence derives from a man in his forties or fifties who received an inactivated influenza vaccine. The specimen comprised CD4+ T cells sorted from PBMCs, sampled 5 days after vaccination. The CDR3 protein is CASRRLDQKYNEQFF. DNA for the CDR3: TGTGCCAGCAGGAGGTTGGACCAGAAGTACAATGAGCAGTTCTTC. Based on the CDR3 plus reference TRBV11-2 and TRBJ2-1, the full variable domain is EAGVAQSPRYKIIEKRQSVAFWCNPISGHATLYWYQQILGQGPKLLIQFQNNGVVDDSQLPKDRFSAERLKGVDSTLKIQPAKLEDSAVYLCASRRLDQKYNEQFFGPGTRLTVL.